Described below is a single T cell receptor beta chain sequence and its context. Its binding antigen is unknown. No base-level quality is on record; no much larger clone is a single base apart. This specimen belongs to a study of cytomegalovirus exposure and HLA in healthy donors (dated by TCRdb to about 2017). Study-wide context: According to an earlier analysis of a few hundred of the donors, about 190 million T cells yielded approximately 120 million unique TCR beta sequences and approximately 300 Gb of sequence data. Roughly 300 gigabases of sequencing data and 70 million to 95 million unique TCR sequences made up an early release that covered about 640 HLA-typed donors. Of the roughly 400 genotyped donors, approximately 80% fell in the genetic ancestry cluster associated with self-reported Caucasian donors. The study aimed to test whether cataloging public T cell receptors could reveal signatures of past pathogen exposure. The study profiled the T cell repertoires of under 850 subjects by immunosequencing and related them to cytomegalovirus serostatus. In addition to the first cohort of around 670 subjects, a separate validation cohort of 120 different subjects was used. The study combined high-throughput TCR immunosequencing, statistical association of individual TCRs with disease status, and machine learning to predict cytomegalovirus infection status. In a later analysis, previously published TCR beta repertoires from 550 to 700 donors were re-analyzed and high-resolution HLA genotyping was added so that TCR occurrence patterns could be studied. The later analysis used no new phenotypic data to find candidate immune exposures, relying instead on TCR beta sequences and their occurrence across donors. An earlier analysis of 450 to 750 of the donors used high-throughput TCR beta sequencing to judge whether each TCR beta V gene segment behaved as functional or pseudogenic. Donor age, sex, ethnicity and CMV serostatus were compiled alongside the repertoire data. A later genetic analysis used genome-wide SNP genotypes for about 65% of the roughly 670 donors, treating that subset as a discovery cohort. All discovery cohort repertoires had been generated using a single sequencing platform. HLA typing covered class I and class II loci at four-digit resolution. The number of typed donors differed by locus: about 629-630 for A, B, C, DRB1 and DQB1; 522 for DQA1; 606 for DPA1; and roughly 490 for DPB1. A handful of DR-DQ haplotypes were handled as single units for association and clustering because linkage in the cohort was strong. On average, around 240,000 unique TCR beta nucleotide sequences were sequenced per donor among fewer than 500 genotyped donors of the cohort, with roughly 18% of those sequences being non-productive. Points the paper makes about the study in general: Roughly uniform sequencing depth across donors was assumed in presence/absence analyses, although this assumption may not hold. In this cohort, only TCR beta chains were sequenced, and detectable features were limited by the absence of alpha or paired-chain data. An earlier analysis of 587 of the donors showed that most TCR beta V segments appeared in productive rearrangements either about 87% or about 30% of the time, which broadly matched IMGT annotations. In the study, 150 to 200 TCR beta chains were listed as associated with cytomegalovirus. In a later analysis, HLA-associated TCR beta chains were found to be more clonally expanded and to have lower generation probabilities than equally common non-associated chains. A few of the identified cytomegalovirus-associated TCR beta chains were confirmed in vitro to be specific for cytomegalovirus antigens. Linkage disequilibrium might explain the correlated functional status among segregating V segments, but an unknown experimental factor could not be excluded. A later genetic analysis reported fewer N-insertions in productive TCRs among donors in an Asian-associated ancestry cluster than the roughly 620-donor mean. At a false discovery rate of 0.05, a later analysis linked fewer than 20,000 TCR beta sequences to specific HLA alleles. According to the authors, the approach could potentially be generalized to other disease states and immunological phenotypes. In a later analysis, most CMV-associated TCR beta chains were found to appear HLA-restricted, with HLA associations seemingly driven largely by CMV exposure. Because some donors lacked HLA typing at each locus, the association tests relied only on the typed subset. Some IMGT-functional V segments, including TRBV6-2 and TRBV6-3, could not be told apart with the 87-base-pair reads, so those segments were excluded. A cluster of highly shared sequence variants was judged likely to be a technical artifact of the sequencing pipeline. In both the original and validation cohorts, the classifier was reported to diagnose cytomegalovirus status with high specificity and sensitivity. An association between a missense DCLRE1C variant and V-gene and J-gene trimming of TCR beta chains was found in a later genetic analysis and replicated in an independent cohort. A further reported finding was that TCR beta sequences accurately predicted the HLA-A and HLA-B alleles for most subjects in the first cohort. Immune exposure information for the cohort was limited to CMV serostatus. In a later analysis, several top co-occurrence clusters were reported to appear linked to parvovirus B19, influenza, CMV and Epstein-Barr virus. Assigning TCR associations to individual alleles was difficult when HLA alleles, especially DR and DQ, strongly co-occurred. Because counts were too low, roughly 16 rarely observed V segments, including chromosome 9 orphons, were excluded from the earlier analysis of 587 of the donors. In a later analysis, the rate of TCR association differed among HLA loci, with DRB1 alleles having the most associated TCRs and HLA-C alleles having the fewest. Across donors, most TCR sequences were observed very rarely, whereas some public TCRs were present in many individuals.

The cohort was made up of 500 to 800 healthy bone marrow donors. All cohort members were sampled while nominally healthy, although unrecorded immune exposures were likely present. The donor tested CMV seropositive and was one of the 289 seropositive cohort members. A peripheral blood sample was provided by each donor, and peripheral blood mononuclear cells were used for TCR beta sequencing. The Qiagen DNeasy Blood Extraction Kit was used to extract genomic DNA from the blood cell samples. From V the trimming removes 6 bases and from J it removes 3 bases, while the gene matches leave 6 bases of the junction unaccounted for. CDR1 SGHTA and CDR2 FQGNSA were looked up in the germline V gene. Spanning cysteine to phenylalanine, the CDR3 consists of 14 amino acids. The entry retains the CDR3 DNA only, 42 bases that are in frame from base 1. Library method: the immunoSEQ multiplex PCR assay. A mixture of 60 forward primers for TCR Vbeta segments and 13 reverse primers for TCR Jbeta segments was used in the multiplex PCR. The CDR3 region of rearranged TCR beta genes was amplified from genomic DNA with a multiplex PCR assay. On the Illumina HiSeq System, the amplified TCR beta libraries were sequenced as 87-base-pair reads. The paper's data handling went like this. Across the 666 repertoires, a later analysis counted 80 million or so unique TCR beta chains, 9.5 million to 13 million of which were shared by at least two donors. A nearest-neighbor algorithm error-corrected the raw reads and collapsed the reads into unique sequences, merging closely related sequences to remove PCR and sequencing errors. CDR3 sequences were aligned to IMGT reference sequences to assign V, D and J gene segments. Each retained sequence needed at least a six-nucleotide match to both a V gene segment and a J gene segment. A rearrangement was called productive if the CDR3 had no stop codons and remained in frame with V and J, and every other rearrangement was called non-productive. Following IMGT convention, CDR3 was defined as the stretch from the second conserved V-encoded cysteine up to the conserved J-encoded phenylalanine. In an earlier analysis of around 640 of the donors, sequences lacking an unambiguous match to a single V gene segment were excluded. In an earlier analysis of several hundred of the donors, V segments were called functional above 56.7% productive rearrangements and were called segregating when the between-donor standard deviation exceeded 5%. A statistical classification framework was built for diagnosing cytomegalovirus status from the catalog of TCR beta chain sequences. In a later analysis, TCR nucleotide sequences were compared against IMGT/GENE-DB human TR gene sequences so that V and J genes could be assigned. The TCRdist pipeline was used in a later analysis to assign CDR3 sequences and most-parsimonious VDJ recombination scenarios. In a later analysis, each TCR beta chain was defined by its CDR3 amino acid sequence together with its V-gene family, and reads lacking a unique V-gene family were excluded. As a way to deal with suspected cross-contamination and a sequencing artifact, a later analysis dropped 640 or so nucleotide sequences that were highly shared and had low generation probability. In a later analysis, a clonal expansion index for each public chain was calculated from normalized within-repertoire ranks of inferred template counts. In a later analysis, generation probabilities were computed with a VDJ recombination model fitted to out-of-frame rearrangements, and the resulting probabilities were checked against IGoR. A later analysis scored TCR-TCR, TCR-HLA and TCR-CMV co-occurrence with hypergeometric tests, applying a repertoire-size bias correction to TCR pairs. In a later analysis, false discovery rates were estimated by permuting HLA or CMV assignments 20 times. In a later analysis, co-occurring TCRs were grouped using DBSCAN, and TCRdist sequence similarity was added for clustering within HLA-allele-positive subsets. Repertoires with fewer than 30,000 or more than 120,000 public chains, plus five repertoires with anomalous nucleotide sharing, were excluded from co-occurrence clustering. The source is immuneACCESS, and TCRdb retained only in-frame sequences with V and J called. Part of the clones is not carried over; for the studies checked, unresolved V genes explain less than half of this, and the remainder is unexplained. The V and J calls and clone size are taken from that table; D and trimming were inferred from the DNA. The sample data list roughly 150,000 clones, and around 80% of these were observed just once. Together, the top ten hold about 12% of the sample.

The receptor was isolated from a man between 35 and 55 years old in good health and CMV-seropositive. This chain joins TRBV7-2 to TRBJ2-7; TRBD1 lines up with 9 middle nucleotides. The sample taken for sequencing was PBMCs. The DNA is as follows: TGTGCCAGCAGTAAAACGGGACAGGGCTACGAGCAGTACTTC. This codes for CASSKTGQGYEQYF.